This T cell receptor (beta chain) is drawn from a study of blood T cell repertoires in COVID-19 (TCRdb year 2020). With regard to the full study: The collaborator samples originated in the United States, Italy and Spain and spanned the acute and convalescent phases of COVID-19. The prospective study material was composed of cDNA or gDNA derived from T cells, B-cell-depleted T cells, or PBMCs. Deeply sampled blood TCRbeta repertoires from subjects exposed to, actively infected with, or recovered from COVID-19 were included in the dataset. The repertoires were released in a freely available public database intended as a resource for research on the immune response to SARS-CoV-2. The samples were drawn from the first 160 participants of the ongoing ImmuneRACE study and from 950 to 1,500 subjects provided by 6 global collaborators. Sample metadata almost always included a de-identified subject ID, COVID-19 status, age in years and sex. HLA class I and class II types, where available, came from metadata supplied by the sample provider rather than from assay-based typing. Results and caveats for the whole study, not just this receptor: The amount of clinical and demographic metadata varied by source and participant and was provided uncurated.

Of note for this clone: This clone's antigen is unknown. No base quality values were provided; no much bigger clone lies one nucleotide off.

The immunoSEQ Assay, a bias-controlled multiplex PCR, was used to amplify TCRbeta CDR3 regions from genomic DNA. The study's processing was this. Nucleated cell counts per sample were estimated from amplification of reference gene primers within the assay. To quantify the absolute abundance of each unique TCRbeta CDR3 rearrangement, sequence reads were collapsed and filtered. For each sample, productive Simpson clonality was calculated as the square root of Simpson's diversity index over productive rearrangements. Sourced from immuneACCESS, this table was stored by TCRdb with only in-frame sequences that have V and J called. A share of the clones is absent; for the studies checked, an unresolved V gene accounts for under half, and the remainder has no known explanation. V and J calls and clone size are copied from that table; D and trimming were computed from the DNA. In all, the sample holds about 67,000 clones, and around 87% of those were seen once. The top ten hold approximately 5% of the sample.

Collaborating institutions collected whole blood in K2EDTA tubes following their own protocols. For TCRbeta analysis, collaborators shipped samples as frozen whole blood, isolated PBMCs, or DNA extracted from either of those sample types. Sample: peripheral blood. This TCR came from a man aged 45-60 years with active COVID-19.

The nucleotide sequence reads as follows: TGTGCCAGCAGCGTAGAACGCTCTATTACTCCATACGAGCAGTACTTC. It specifies CASSVERSITPYEQYF. The chain couples TRBV9 to TRBJ2-7, with the identity of the D gene unclear. Trimming costs V 0 bases and J 4 bases, and their ends lie 17 bases apart. Measured from the cysteine to the phenylalanine, the CDR3 is 16 residues long. Of the read, only the CDR3 DNA is kept; its 48 bases are in frame from base 1. As encoded in the germline V gene, CDR1 is SGDLS while CDR2 is YYNGEE.